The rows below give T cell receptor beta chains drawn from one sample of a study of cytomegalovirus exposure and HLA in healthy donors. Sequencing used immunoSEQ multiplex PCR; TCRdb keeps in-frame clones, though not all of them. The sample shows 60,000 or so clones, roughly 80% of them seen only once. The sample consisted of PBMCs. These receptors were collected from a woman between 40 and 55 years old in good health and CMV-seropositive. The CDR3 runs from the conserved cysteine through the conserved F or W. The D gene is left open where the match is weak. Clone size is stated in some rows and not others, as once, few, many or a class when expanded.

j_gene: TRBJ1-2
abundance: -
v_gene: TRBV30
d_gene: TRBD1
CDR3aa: CAWSGDSYGYTF
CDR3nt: TGTGCCTGGAGTGGGGACAGCTATGGCTACACCTTC

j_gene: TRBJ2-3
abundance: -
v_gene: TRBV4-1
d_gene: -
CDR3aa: CASSQSFTSAGGNSDTQYF
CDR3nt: TGCGCCAGCAGCCAATCATTCACGTCGGCTGGCGGGAATTCAGATACGCAGTATTTT

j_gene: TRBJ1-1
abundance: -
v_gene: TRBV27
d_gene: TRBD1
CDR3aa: CASWLGTGGSRTEAFF
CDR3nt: TGTGCCAGTTGGTTGGGGACAGGGGGTTCGAGGACTGAAGCTTTCTTT

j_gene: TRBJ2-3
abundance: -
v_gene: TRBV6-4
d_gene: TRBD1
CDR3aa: CASSDGTGGPDTQYF
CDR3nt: TGTGCCAGCAGTGACGGGACAGGGGGCCCAGATACGCAGTATTTT

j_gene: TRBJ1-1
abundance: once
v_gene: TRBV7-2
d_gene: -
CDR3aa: CASSLVPGLNTEAFF
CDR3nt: TGTGCCAGCAGCTTAGTCCCCGGGTTGAACACTGAAGCTTTCTTT

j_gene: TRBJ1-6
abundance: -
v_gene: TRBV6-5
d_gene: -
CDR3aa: CASSYFKRGNSPLHF
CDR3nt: TGTGCCAGCAGTTACTTTAAAAGGGGTAATTCACCCCTCCACTTT

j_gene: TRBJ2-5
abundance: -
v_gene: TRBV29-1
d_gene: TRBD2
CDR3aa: CSVDKRGDQETQYF
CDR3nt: TGCAGCGTTGATAAGCGGGGGGACCAAGAGACCCAGTACTTC

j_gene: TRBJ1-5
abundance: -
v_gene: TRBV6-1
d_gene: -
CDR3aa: CASSKQGNQPQHF
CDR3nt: TGTGCCAGCTCCAAACAGGGCAATCAGCCCCAGCATTTT

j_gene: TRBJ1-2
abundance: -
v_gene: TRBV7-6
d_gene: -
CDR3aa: CASSLGSLGALYGYTF
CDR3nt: TGTGCCAGCAGCTTAGGTTCTTTAGGGGCCCTCTATGGCTACACCTTC

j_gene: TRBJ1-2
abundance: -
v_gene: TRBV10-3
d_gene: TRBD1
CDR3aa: CAISEGQGRGYTF
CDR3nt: TGTGCCATCAGTGAGGGACAGGGCCGTGGCTACACCTTC

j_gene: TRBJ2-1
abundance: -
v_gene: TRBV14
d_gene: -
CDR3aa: CASSQLAGSYNEQFF
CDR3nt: TGTGCCAGCAGCCAACTAGCTGGCTCCTACAATGAGCAGTTCTTC

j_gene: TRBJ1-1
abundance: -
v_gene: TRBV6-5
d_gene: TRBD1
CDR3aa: CASSLGQGAGAFF
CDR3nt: TGTGCCAGCAGTCTCGGACAGGGGGCTGGTGCTTTCTTT

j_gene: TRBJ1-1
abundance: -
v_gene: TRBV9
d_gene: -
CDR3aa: CASSVDPGVSTEAFF
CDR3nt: TGTGCCAGCAGCGTAGACCCCGGGGTTAGCACTGAAGCTTTCTTT

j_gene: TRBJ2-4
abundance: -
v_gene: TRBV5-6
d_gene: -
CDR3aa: CASSLSGVGVKNIQYF
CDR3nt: TGTGCCAGCAGCTTGTCCGGGGTTGGGGTCAAAAACATTCAGTACTTC

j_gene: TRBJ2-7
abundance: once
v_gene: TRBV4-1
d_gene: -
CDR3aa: CASSRQHQDSSYEQYF
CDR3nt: TGCGCCAGCAGCCGCCAACACCAGGACAGCTCCTACGAGCAGTACTTC

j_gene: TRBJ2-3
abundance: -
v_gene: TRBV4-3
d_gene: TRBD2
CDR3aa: CASSQGGALDTQYF
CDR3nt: TGCGCCAGCAGCCAGGGAGGGGCCCTGGATACGCAGTATTTT

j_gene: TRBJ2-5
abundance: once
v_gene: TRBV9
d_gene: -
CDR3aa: CASSAGRDLETQYF
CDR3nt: TGTGCCAGCAGCGCGGGGCGGGATTTGGAGACCCAGTACTTC

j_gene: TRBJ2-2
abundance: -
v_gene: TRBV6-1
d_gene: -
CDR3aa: CASRRGSNTGELFF
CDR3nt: TGTGCCAGCAGGCGGGGCTCTAACACCGGGGAGCTGTTTTTT

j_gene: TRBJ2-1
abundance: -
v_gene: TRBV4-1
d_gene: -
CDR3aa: CASSHPDSYNEQFF
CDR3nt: TGCGCCAGCAGCCACCCCGACAGCTACAATGAGCAGTTCTTC

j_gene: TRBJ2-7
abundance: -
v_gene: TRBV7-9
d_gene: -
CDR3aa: CASSLGTQGSHEQYF
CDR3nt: TGTGCCAGCAGCTTAGGGACCCAGGGGTCCCACGAGCAGTACTTC

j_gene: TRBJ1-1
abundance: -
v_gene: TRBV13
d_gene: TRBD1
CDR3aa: CASSTRGGTNTEAFF
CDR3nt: TGTGCCAGCAGCACCCGAGGGGGCACGAACACTGAAGCTTTCTTT

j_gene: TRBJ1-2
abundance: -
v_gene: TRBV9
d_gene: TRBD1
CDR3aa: CASRAGQGYGYTF
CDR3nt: TGTGCCAGCAGAGCGGGACAGGGCTATGGCTACACCTTC

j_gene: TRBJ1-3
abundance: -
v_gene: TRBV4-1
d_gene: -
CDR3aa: CASSQVLRSTIYF
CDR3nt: TGCGCCAGCAGCCAAGTACTCCGGAGCACCATATATTTT

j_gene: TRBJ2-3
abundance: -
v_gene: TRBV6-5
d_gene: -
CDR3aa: CASSYSWGVDTQYF
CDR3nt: TGTGCCAGCAGTTACTCTTGGGGGGTGGATACGCAGTATTTT

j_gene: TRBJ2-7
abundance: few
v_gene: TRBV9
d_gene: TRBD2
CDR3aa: CASSVGPSGGAYEQYF
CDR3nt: TGTGCCAGCAGCGTAGGCCCTAGCGGGGGGGCCTACGAGCAGTACTTC

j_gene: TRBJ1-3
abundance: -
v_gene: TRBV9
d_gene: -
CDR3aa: CASSVYYSGNTIYF
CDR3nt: TGTGCCAGCAGCGTATATTACTCTGGAAACACCATATATTTT

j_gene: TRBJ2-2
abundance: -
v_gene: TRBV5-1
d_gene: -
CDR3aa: CASSLDRAYTGELFF
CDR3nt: TGCGCCAGCAGCTTGGACAGGGCTTACACCGGGGAGCTGTTTTTT

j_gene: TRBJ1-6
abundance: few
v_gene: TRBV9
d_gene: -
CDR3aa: CASSVDASSPLHF
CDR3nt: TGTGCCAGCAGCGTAGACGCCAGTTCACCCCTCCACTTT

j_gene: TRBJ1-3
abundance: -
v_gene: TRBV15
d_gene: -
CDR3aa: CATSRDLRNTIYF
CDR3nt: TGTGCCACCAGCAGAGATCTTCGAAACACCATATATTTT

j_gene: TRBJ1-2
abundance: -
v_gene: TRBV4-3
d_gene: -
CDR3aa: CASSQDGGYGYTF
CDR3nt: TGCGCCAGCAGCCAAGATGGCGGATATGGCTACACCTTC

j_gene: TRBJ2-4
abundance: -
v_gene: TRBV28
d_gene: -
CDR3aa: CASEDIPKNIQYF
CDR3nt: TGTGCCAGCGAGGATATTCCAAAAAACATTCAGTACTTC

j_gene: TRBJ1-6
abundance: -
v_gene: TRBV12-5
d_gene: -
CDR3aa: CASGPGHGNSPLHF
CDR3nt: TGTGCTAGTGGACCGGGACATGGGAATTCACCCCTCCACTTT

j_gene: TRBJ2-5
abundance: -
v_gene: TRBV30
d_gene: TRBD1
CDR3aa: CACLGQGAGETQYF
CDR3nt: TGTGCCTGTTTAGGACAGGGGGCTGGGGAGACCCAGTACTTC

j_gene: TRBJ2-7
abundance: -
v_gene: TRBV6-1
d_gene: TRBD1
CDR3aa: CASSGRDRTSYEQYF
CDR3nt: TGTGCCAGCAGTGGCCGGGACAGAACATCATACGAGCAGTACTTC

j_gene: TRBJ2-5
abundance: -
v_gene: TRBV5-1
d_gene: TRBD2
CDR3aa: CASSLRLAGETQYF
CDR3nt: TGCGCCAGCAGCTTACGACTAGCGGGAGAGACCCAGTACTTC

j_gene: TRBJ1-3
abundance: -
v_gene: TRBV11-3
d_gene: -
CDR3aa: CASSTQWMSSGNTIYF
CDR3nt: TGTGCCAGCAGCACACAGTGGATGAGCTCTGGAAACACCATATATTTT

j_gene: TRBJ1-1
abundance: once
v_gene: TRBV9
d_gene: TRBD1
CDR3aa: CASSPRGRAEAFF
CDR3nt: TGTGCCAGCAGCCCCAGGGGGAGAGCTGAAGCTTTCTTT

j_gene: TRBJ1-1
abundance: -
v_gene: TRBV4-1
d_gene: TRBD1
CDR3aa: CASSRQGRGAEAFF
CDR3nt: TGCGCCAGCAGCCGACAGGGGAGGGGGGCTGAAGCTTTCTTT

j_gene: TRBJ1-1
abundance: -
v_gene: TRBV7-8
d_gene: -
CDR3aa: CASRRQAFPPRFPKMNTEAFF
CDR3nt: TGTGCCAGCAGAAGACAGGCCTTTCCGCCTCGGTTCCCTAAAATGAACACTGAAGCTTTCTTT

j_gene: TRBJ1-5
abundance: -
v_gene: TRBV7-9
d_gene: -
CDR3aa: CASSLGGASNQPQHF
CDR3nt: TGTGCCAGCAGCTTAGGTGGGGCCAGCAATCAGCCCCAGCATTTT

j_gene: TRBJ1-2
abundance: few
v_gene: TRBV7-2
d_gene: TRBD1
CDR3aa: CASSTRQGYYGYTF
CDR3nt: TGTGCCAGCAGCACAAGACAGGGTTACTATGGCTACACCTTC

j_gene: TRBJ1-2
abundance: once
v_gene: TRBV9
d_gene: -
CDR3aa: CASSVGGGYGYTF
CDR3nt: TGTGCCAGCAGCGTTGGGGGGGGGTATGGCTACACCTTC

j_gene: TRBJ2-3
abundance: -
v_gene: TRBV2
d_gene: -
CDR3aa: CASSGGLASDTQYF
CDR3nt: TGTGCCAGCAGCGGGGGGCTAGCATCAGATACGCAGTATTTT

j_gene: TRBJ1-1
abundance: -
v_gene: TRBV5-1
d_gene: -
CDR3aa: CASSLVLGERAEAFF
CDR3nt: TGCGCCAGCAGCTTAGTTCTCGGGGAACGTGCTGAAGCTTTCTTT

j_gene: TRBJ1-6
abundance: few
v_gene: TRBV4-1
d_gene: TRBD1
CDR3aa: CASSPIPGQGYSPLHF
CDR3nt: TGCGCCAGCAGCCCTATCCCGGGACAGGGTTATTCACCCCTCCACTTT

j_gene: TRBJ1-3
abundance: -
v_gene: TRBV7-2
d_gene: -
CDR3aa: CASRPTGSGNTIYF
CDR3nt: TGTGCCAGCAGGCCCACAGGGTCTGGAAACACCATATATTTT

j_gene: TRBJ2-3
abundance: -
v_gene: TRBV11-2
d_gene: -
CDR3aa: CASSLYTDTQYF
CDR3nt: TGTGCCAGCAGCCTATACACAGATACGCAGTATTTT

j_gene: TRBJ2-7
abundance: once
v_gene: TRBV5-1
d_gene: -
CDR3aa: CASSRGGSYSYEQYF
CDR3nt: TGCGCCAGCAGCCGTGGCGGCAGTTACTCCTACGAGCAGTACTTC

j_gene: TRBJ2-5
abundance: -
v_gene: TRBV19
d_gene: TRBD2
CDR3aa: CASSMTSGGQETQYF
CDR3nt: TGTGCCAGTAGTATGACTAGCGGGGGCCAAGAGACCCAGTACTTC

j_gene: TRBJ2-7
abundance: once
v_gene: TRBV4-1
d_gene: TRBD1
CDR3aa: CASSQQYYRGLYEQYF
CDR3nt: TGCGCCAGCAGCCAACAGTATTACAGGGGGCTCTACGAGCAGTACTTC

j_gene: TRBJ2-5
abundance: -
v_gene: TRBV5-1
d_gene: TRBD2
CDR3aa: CASRAGVETQYF
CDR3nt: TGCGCCAGCAGGGCGGGGGTAGAGACCCAGTACTTC

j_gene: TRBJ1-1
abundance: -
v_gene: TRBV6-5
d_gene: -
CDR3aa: CASSYSWAPTAEAFF
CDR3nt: TGTGCCAGCAGTTACTCGTGGGCCCCGACGGCTGAAGCTTTCTTT

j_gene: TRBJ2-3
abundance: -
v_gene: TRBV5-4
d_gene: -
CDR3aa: CASSLGGRGHGDTDTQYF
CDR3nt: TGTGCCAGCAGCTTGGGGGGGCGGGGGCACGGTGACACAGATACGCAGTATTTT

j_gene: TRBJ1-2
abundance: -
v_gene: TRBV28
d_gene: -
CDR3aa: CASSPWDIFYGYTF
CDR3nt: TGTGCCAGCAGTCCCTGGGACATATTTTATGGCTACACCTTC

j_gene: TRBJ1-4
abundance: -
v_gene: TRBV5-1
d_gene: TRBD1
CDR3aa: CASSRTGGDEKLFF
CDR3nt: TGCGCCAGCAGCCGTACAGGGGGCGATGAAAAACTGTTTTTT